These 28 T cell receptor beta chains originate from one sample sequenced in a study of beta chain features in type 1 diabetes. Reverse transcribing all isolated RNA meant expressed TCRB transcripts were sequenced. TCRdb's table, derived via immunoSEQ multiplex PCR, lists solely in-frame clones and lacks some. The table includes about 140,000 clones, 8% to 13% detected once. The material sequenced was naive CD4+ T cells from blood. All receptors come from a man between 18 and 35 years old in good health.

This clone was counted between two and nine times. This chain links TRBV9 with TRBJ1-1; tentative D call: TRBD1 (5 bases). V gave up 4 bases and J gave up 3 bases, with 13 bases separating them. The V gene's germline CDR1 is SGDLS and CDR2 YYNGEE. There are 14 residues in the CDR3. Here the CDR3 reads CASSSLPGYTEAFF. The CDR3 nucleotides read TGTGCCAGCAGCAGTCTCCCAGGGTACACTGAAGCTTTCTTT.

This clone appeared a few times. CDR3 sequence (DNA): TGTGCCTGGAGTGCTAGGTACCCGGACAGGGGCCCCGCGGGCTATGGCTACACCTTC. Translation: CAWSARYPDRGPAGYGYTF. The genes are TRBV30 and TRBJ1-2; 9 bases agree with TRBD1. The V and J ends lost 1 base and 4 bases, in that order; junction bases with no gene match: 19. The CDR3 extends over 19 amino acids. Germline assignment: CDR1 GTSNPN and CDR2 SVGIG (reference sequence).

Only a few counts were recorded for this clone. This chain links TRBV6-5 with TRBJ2-1, with TRBD2 matching over 8 bases. V lost 7 bases to trimming and J lost 5 bases; unmatched junction nucleotides: 4. The CDR3 consists of 13 residues. Germline CDR1 MNHEY, CDR2 SVGAGI. CDR3 nucleotide sequence: TGTGCCAGCATCCCGGGGGGGAACAATGAGCAGTTCTTC. Its translation is CASIPGGNNEQFF.

The chain links TRBV7-2 to TRBJ2-3, with 7 bases matching TRBD1. The CDR3 length is 15 residues. CDR1 is SGHTA, CDR2 FQGNSA, per germline. V was clipped by 2 bases and J by 7 bases; unmatched bases: 9. CDR3 bases: TGTGCCAGCAGCTTAATGTGGCAGGGGGAATATACGCAGTATTTT. It is translated as CASSLMWQGEYTQYF. The full variable domain, with the rest looked up from reference TRBV7-2 and TRBJ2-3, is GAGVSQSPSNKVTEKGKDVELRCDPISGHTALYWYRQSLGQGLEFLIYFQGNSAPDKSGLPSDRFSAERTGGSVSTLTIQRTQQEDSAVYLCASSLMWQGEYTQYFGPGTRLTVL.

This chain joins TRBV28 and TRBJ1-6; TRBD1 aligns across 11 bases. The CDR3 is 14 amino acids. The ends lost 6 bases at V and 9 bases at J; junction bases unmatched: 4. Per germline, CDR1 MDHEN and CDR2 SYDVKM. The CDR3 DNA sequence: TGTGCCAGCAGAACGGGACAGGGGGGTTCACCCCTCCACTTT. Residues: CASRTGQGGSPLHF.

This clone was detected a few times. The rearrangement links TRBV7-8 to TRBJ1-1; no clear D gene. CDR1 is SGHVS and CDR2 is FQNEAQ in the germline V gene. The CDR3 loop spans 14 amino acids. V was shortened by 4 bases and J by 0 bases, with 9 bases between the two germline ends. The CDR3: CASSSNTLNTEAFF. DNA for the CDR3: TGTGCCAGCAGCTCAAATACATTGAACACTGAAGCTTTCTTT. Drawing the rest from reference TRBV7-8 and TRBJ1-1, the complete variable domain is GAGVSQSPRYKVAKRGQDVALRCDPISGHVSLFWYQQALGQGPEFLTYFQNEAQLDKSGLPSDRFFAERPEGSVSTLKIQRTQQEDSAVYLCASSSNTLNTEAFFGQGTRLTVV.

This clone was detected a few times. The chain joins TRBV5-1 to TRBJ2-1, with TRBD1 matching over 9 bases. Germline-derived CDR1 and CDR2 are SGHRS and YFSETQ. The CDR3 spans 15 residues. V was pared by 4 bases and J by 6 bases, with 8 bases of the junction left unmatched. The CDR3 coding sequence is TGCGCCAGCAGCAAAACCGGGACAGGGTTCAATGAGCAGTTCTTC. Translating it yields CASSKTGTGFNEQFF.

This clone was seen only a few times. The rearrangement links TRBV6-1 to TRBJ2-1, with 8 bases that match TRBD1. After removal of 4 bases from V and 6 bases from J, the junction contained 11 bases not matched to a gene. This CDR3 region has 16 residues. Germline V lookup: CDR1 MNHNS, CDR2 SASEGT. The CDR3 nucleotides read TGTGCCAGCAGTGTCAGGGGGCTTGAGGGTGTCAATGAGCAGTTCTTC. This sequence encodes CASSVRGLEGVNEQFF.

This clone has only a few counts. The chain carries TRBV28 and TRBJ2-2, with D unresolved. V shed 5 bases and J shed 3 bases, with 4 bases lying between them. CDR3 size: 12 residues. Germline V CDR1 and CDR2: MDHEN, SYDVKM. In nucleotides, the CDR3 is TGTGCCAGCAGTACATACACCGGGGAGCTGTTTTTT. Amino acid sequence: CASSTYTGELFF.

The chain couples TRBV6-5 to TRBJ2-5, with 8 positions matching TRBD1. Trimming cost V 0 bases and J 4 bases; bases outside gene matches: 1. Germline CDR1 reads MNHEY; CDR2 reads SVGAGI. The CDR3 contains 14 residues. CDR3 loop: CASSYSGQGETQYF. The CDR3 nucleotides are TGTGCCAGCAGTTACTCCGGACAGGGAGAGACCCAGTACTTC.

This clone occurred a few times. This chain joins TRBV7-3 and TRBJ1-6; tentative D call: TRBD1 (6 bases). The CDR3 loop spans 13 amino acids. Germline-derived CDR1 and CDR2 are SGHTA and FQGTGA. The V gene lost 4 bases and the J gene lost 10 bases, with 11 bases spanning the gap. The CDR3: CASSSGHDSPLHF. The DNA for the CDR3 is TGTGCCAGCAGCTCGGGACATGACTCACCCCTCCACTTT. The whole variable domain, remainder taken from reference TRBV7-3 and TRBJ1-6, is GAGVSQTPSNKVTEKGKYVELRCDPISGHTALYWYRQSLGQGPEFLIYFQGTGAADDSGLPNDRFFAVRPEGSVSTLKIQRTERGDSAVYLCASSSGHDSPLHFGNGTRLTVT.

The gene calls are TRBV4-3 and TRBJ2-3, with D perhaps matching TRBD1 (6 bases). Germline-derived CDR1 and CDR2 are LGHNA and YSLEER. Between the trimmed V and J ends, which lost 6 bases and 0 bases, there was a span of 13 bases. The CDR3 covers 15 residues. The CDR3 loop reads CASRAGDWSTDTQYF. The CDR3 nucleotides are TGCGCCAGCAGGGCAGGGGATTGGAGCACAGATACGCAGTATTTT.

CDR3 in amino acids: CASSKVRGFNYGYTF. The DNA for the CDR3 is TGTGCCAGCAGCAAAGTAAGGGGTTTTAACTATGGCTACACCTTC. This chain joins TRBV21-1 and TRBJ1-2; the table assigns TRBD1, which was not confirmed against the DNA. TRBV21-1 is tagged as a pseudogene. The CDR3 extends over 15 amino acids.

The chain has TRBV19 and TRBJ2-1, with 8 bases lining up with TRBD1. J lost 5 bases, V lost 5 bases, and 5 bases had no gene match. The CDR3 covers 14 residues. CDR1 LNHDA and CDR2 SQIVND come from the germline V gene (reference sequence). The CDR3 bases are TGTGCCAGTAGTGCTGGACAGGGCCACAATGAGCAGTTCTTC. This codes for CASSAGQGHNEQFF.

This clone has more than one count but fewer than ten. This rearrangement joins TRBV19 to TRBJ2-6; D may be TRBD1 (6 bases). Germline lookup yields CDR1 LNHDA and CDR2 SQIVND (reference sequence). This CDR3 comprises 16 residues. The ends were cut back, 7 bases at V and 0 bases at J, with 13 bases in the middle. CDR3 nucleotide sequence: TGTGCCAGTACCAGGACAGTTATCTCTGGGGCCAACGTCCTGACTTTC. It codes for CASTRTVISGANVLTF.

The gene calls are TRBV6-5 and TRBJ2-3; the match to TRBD2 covers 12 bases. V lost 7 bases to trimming and J lost 2 bases; unmatched junction nucleotides: 4. The CDR3 spans 15 residues. The germline CDR1 and CDR2 sequences are MNHEY and SVGAGI. CDR3 bases: TGTGCCAGCACACTAGCGGGGGGACCCACAGATACGCAGTATTTT. Translation: CASTLAGGPTDTQYF.

This clone was seen many times. This chain joins TRBV18 and TRBJ1-4; 8 bases line up with TRBD1. In germline, CDR1 is KGHSH, CDR2 LQKENI. This CDR3 has 13 amino acids. The V and J ends lost 3 bases and 7 bases, in that order; junction bases with no gene match: 1. In DNA, the CDR3 is TGTGCCAGCTCACCCACAGGGGGTGAAAAACTGTTTTTT. Its protein product is CASSPTGGEKLFF.

This clone was counted many times. CDR3 protein: CAWSRGGEDTQYF. As DNA, the CDR3 is TGTGCCTGGAGCCGGGGGGGCGAAGATACGCAGTATTTT. V gene TRBV30 combines with J gene TRBJ2-3; 8 nucleotides align to TRBD2. Germline V lookup: CDR1 GTSNPN, CDR2 SVGIG (reference sequence). CDR3 length: 13 amino acids. The V segment lost 3 bases and the J segment 5 bases; nucleotides outside the gene matches: 4. Filled out from reference TRBV30 and TRBJ2-3, the complete variable domain reads SQTIHQWPATLVQPVGSPLSLECTVEGTSNPNLYWYRQAAGRGLQLLFYSVGIGQISSEVPQNLSASRPQDRQFILSSKKLLLSDSGFYLCAWSRGGEDTQYFGPGTRLTVL.

CDR3 sequence reads: CASSQEGGGGRSYEQYF. The CDR3 nucleotides are TGTGCCAGCAGCCAAGAAGGGGGCGGGGGGAGAAGCTACGAGCAGTACTTC. This rearrangement joins TRBV4-2 to TRBJ2-7; D may be TRBD2 (8 bases). Per the germline V gene, CDR1 is LGHNA and CDR2 is YNFKEQ. This CDR3 has 17 residues. Trimming took 0 bases from V and 3 from J, leaving 18 bases between them.

The rearrangement links TRBV2 to TRBJ2-5, with 9 bases identical to TRBD1. The V gene's germline CDR1 is SNHLY and CDR2 FYNNEI. The CDR3 totals 13 residues. J was trimmed by 4 bases and V by 6 bases; bases with no gene match: 3. CDR3: CASRGTGIETQYF. The CDR3 DNA sequence: TGTGCCAGCAGGGGGACAGGGATAGAGACCCAGTACTTC.

This clone came up once. This CDR3 is also generated by other DNA sequences in the sample. The CDR3 region has the DNA TGTGCCAGCAGGGTCGCGGGGGGCACAGATACGCAGTATTTT. Translated: CASRVAGGTDTQYF. The J gene is TRBJ2-3, the V gene TRBV2; 7 bases are a match to TRBD2. J lost 1 base, V lost 6 bases, and 4 bases had no gene match. The germline V gene has CDR1 SNHLY and CDR2 FYNNEI. The CDR3 sequence is 14 residues long. Full variable domain (remainder filled in from reference TRBV2 and TRBJ2-3): EPEVTQTPSHQVTQMGQEVILRCVPISNHLYFYWYRQILGQKVEFLVSFYNNEISEKSEIFDDQFSVERPDGSNFTLKIRSTKLEDSAMYFCASRVAGGTDTQYFGPGTRLTVL.

The chain carries TRBV6-5 and TRBJ1-5; D perhaps matches TRBD1 (6 bases). Deletions cut 5 bases from V and 0 bases from J, with 11 bases between. There are 15 residues in the CDR3. Germline-derived CDR1 and CDR2 are MNHEY and SVGAGI. The CDR3 DNA is TGTGCCAGCAGTGGGCAGGGGAATAGCAATCAGCCCCAGCATTTT. It codes for CASSGQGNSNQPQHF.

This sequence joins TRBV7-3 and TRBJ2-5; 11 nucleotides align to TRBD2. Trimming took 5 bases from V and 5 from J; bases not matched to a gene: 10. Germline assignment: CDR1 SGHTA and CDR2 FQGTGA. CDR3 size: 16 residues. The CDR3 coding sequence is TGTGCCAGCAGCCCGACGTTAGCGGGGGGGCTTGAGACCCAGTACTTC. This gives the protein CASSPTLAGGLETQYF. The whole variable domain, filled in from reference TRBV7-3 and TRBJ2-5, reads GAGVSQTPSNKVTEKGKYVELRCDPISGHTALYWYRQSLGQGPEFLIYFQGTGAADDSGLPNDRFFAVRPEGSVSTLKIQRTERGDSAVYLCASSPTLAGGLETQYFGPGTRLLVL.

The chain uses TRBV6-1 and TRBJ1-5; TRBD1 matches 11 bases. From germline, CDR1 is MNHNS and CDR2 SASEGT. CDR3 size: 16 residues. Germline trimming cut 4 bases from V and 7 bases from J; bases unmatched to any gene: 9. In DNA, the CDR3 is TGTGCCAGCAGTGGCGGGACAGGGGGTCGAAAGCAGCCCCAGCATTTT. This gives the protein CASSGGTGGRKQPQHF.

This clone appeared a few times. The chain combines TRBV10-3 with TRBJ2-7, with D tentatively TRBD2 (6 bases). The CDR3 is 14 residues long. The V gene lost 6 bases and the J gene lost 0 bases, with 12 bases spanning the gap. Per germline, CDR1 ENHRY and CDR2 SYGVKD. As DNA, the CDR3 is TGTGCCATCAGGCGGGACGGTAGCTCCTACGAGCAGTACTTC. It is translated as CAIRRDGSSYEQYF.

The rearrangement links TRBV19 to TRBJ1-5; D call uncertain. Germline CDR1 and CDR2: LNHDA and SQIVND (reference sequence). V was shortened by 4 bases and J by 6 bases, with 19 bases between the two germline ends. The CDR3 contains 16 residues. CDR3 loop: CASSTDYPASGQPQHF. The CDR3 DNA reads as TGTGCCAGTAGTACCGACTACCCGGCCTCGGGTCAGCCCCAGCATTTT.

The chain employs TRBV4-1 and TRBJ2-3; tentatively, D is TRBD1 (5 bases). The V and J ends lost 0 bases and 5 bases respectively, with 6 bases between them. The CDR3 loop spans 13 amino acids. Per germline, CDR1 MGHRA and CDR2 YSYEKL. The CDR3 bases are TGCGCCAGCAGCCAAGAGGGGCTAGATACGCAGTATTTT. Translated, it gives CASSQEGLDTQYF.

This chain uses TRBV21-1 with TRBJ1-6; the table assigns TRBD1, which was not confirmed against the DNA. TRBV21-1 is shown as a pseudogene. The CDR3 is 19 amino acids. CDR3 in DNA: TGTGCCAGCACCAAACGGACATTCGTACTTAGCTCCTATAATTCACCCCTCCACTTT. Translated: CASTKRTFVLSSYNSPLHF.